This record concerns one TCR beta chain sequence. Antigen specificity is unknown. This specimen belongs to a study of blood T cells in healthy people across ages. Study observations and caveats: Long-lived and aged donors differed, with more naive CD4+ cells and higher diversity in the long-lived.

With a J-beta primer mix and a sample-barcoded 5' primer, a second PCR ran about 6 to 11 cycles. One entry per CDR3 protein results from TCRdb running MiXCR on the 5' RACE reads. The table has roughly 1,500,000 distinct CDR3 sequences, about 35% seen once; the top ten hold about 11%. Germline loops: CDR1 MNHEY, CDR2 SVGEGT. The CDR3 has 14 residues. The clonotype was recovered from a woman aged 30 to 39 in good health. J is TRBJ2-4 and V is TRBV6-2 or TRBV6-3, with D possibly TRBD1 on 6 matching bases. The J call may be faulty, since TRBJ2-7 better matches the DNA end. The sequencing input was blood. The CDR3 DNA follows: TGTGCCAGCAGTAATCCGGGACACATTTACGAGCAGTACTTC. This sequence encodes CASSNPGHIYEQYF.